What follows describes a single T cell receptor beta chain. Its antigen remains undetermined. No quality values exist for individual bases; no much larger clone is one base distant. The entry originates in a study of blood T cell repertoires in COVID-19 (TCRdb year 2020). For context, the study as a whole: Samples from collaborators originated in the United States, Italy and Spain and spanned both the acute and convalescent phases of COVID-19. Subjects who had been exposed to COVID-19, were actively infected with it, or had recovered from it provided the deeply sampled blood TCRbeta repertoires that made up the dataset. The material from the prospective study consisted of cDNA or gDNA derived from T cells, B-cell-depleted T cells, or PBMCs. Sample metadata almost always included a de-identified subject ID, COVID-19 status, age in years and sex. The repertoires were released in a freely available public database intended as a resource for research on the immune response to SARS-CoV-2. Samples were obtained from the ongoing ImmuneRACE study (first 160 participants) and from roughly 1,300 subjects provided by 6 global collaborators. Where available, HLA class I and class II types were taken from metadata supplied by the sample provider and were not determined by assay-based typing.

TCRbeta CDR3 regions were amplified from genomic DNA using the immunoSEQ Assay, a bias-controlled multiplex PCR. The source study handled its data this way. Within the assay, amplification of reference gene primers was used to estimate how many nucleated cells each sample contained. To quantify the absolute abundance of each unique TCRbeta CDR3 rearrangement, sequence reads were collapsed and filtered. Productive Simpson clonality was computed per sample as the square root of Simpson's diversity index over productive rearrangements. Imported from immuneACCESS, the table was reduced by TCRdb to in-frame sequences with V and J called. These copies leave out some clones; in studies compared against another copy, an unresolved V gene accounts for under half, and the cause of the remainder is not known. Clone size and V and J calls were adopted from that table, with D and trimming inferred from the DNA. The sample has about 49,000 clones on record, 75% to 90% of them singletons. The top ten constitute approximately 12% of the sample.

Whole blood was collected in K2EDTA tubes by collaborating institutions according to the institutions' own protocols. For TCRbeta analysis, collaborators shipped samples in one of three forms: frozen whole blood, isolated PBMCs, or DNA extracted from either of those sample types. The V and J ends are trimmed by 5 bases and 0 bases, leaving 12 bases between them. Including the terminal cysteine and phenylalanine, the CDR3 comprises 15 residues. CDR3 DNA only is kept here, 45 bases in frame from base 1. The germline V gene yields SGHTA for CDR1 and FQGNSA for CDR2. Results the study describes overall, beyond this receptor: Clinical and demographic metadata were provided uncurated, with the amount varying by source and participant.

Rearrangement joined TRBV7-2 to TRBJ2-3; D gene: possibly TRBD1, on 6 matching bases. Sequenced material: peripheral blood. This TCR was sampled from a human donor in a cohort sampled during active COVID-19. CDR3 loop: CASSPGTTSTDTQYF. In nucleotide form, the sequence is TGTGCCAGCAGCCCTGGGACAACTAGCACAGATACGCAGTATTTT. This CDR3, with the reference TRBV7-2 and TRBJ2-3 proteins standing in past its ends, gives the full variable domain GAGVSQSPSNKVTEKGKDVELRCDPISGHTALYWYRQSLGQGLEFLIYFQGNSAPDKSGLPSDRFSAERTGGSVSTLTIQRTQQEDSAVYLCASSPGTTSTDTQYFGPGTRLTVL.